This paragraph covers one T cell receptor beta chain sequence. This entry comes from a study of blood T cell repertoires in COVID-19. Overall study: The study drew acute and convalescent COVID-19 samples from the United States, Italy and Spain.

Per the original methods: Researchers report that nucleated cell counts were estimated from reference gene primer amplification. The table came from immunoSEQ multiplex PCR; TCRdb's copy has only in-frame clones and leaves some out. The DNA was the basis for D and trimming; V, J and clone size are from that table. The repertoire holds about 220,000 clones, with roughly 85% as singletons. Seattle patients were enrolled while actively infected and followed longitudinally. Sequenced: peripheral blood. The sequence derives from a woman between 70 and 85 years old with COVID-19, enrolled during active disease.

CDR3 in DNA: TGTGCCAGTAGCATGGGAGGGATCCATGGCTACACCTTC. Translation: CASSMGGIHGYTF. The rearrangement links TRBV19 to TRBJ1-2; D is undetermined. The CDR3 sequence is 13 residues long. Between the trimmed V and J ends, which lost 6 bases and 6 bases, there was a span of 14 bases. Germline V gene data show CDR1 as LNHDA and CDR2 as SQIVND (reference sequence).